Listed below are T cell receptor beta chains from one sample, sequenced in a study of shared T cell receptors in the human thymus. Sequenced by immunoSEQ multiplex PCR; TCRdb stores in-frame clones only, minus some. Among some 660,000 clones, around 87% were seen once, and the ten largest hold just under 0.0095%. The same data also went into a second study, on human thymus T cells.

Sequenced input: thymocytes. Every receptor here comes from a boy under two years old with a congenital heart defect. CDR3s include the opening cysteine and the closing phenylalanine or tryptophan. Fields, in order: V gene, J gene, clone size, CDR3 protein. Not all rows give a size; the values are once, few, many and, for expanded clones, a class.

v_gene: TRBV4-3
j_gene: TRBJ2-2
abundance: NA
CDR3aa: CASSHTPRTANTGELFF

v_gene: TRBV6-5
j_gene: TRBJ1-5
abundance: NA
CDR3aa: CATQGNLGRDYPQHF

v_gene: TRBV7-9
j_gene: TRBJ2-1
abundance: NA
CDR3aa: CASSPPNRPGLLEDEQFF

v_gene: TRBV7-6
j_gene: TRBJ2-7
abundance: NA
CDR3aa: CASSLDRAGEQYF

v_gene: TRBV5-1
j_gene: TRBJ2-3
abundance: NA
CDR3aa: CASSSYPPGEGTSTDTQYF

v_gene: TRBV27
j_gene: TRBJ1-2
abundance: NA
CDR3aa: CASSPSQGTQTF

v_gene: TRBV5-1
j_gene: TRBJ2-1
abundance: NA
CDR3aa: CASGLAGGNNEQFF

v_gene: TRBV30
j_gene: TRBJ2-2
abundance: NA
CDR3aa: CAWSVNYRANTGELFF

v_gene: TRBV30
j_gene: TRBJ2-4
abundance: few
CDR3aa: CAWRSSRGGQGYNIQYF

v_gene: TRBV10-3
j_gene: TRBJ1-1
abundance: NA
CDR3aa: CAISVDRGNTEAFF

v_gene: TRBV4-2
j_gene: TRBJ2-1
abundance: NA
CDR3aa: CASSQGTGEAGYDEQFF

v_gene: TRBV28
j_gene: TRBJ2-7
abundance: NA
CDR3aa: CASSNRQGPRTYEQYF

v_gene: TRBV10-3
j_gene: TRBJ1-1
abundance: NA
CDR3aa: CAITVRMNTEAFF

v_gene: TRBV4-1
j_gene: TRBJ2-1
abundance: NA
CDR3aa: CASSPQVLLSGGPHEQFF

v_gene: TRBV5-6
j_gene: TRBJ2-7
abundance: NA
CDR3aa: CASSFLSSGVLYEQYF

v_gene: TRBV7-2
j_gene: TRBJ2-1
abundance: NA
CDR3aa: CASSSRTGSNEQFF

v_gene: TRBV18
j_gene: TRBJ1-6
abundance: NA
CDR3aa: CASSPIRGDSYNSPLHF

v_gene: TRBV29-1
j_gene: TRBJ1-4
abundance: NA
CDR3aa: CSVVGGTKGEKLFF

v_gene: TRBV2
j_gene: TRBJ2-7
abundance: NA
CDR3aa: CASSAKGGRQNSYEQYF

v_gene: TRBV6-6
j_gene: TRBJ1-2
abundance: NA
CDR3aa: CASSTGKGSYGYTF

v_gene: TRBV5-4
j_gene: TRBJ1-2
abundance: NA
CDR3aa: CASSLGQGNYGYTF

v_gene: TRBV7-2
j_gene: TRBJ2-7
abundance: NA
CDR3aa: CASSLVRQGHGEGQYF

v_gene: TRBV27
j_gene: TRBJ1-2
abundance: NA
CDR3aa: CASSGGGVPVPNYGYTF

v_gene: TRBV5-1
j_gene: TRBJ1-2
abundance: NA
CDR3aa: CASSPGRTALDGYTF

v_gene: TRBV7-6
j_gene: TRBJ2-2
abundance: NA
CDR3aa: CASSLGTGGANTGELFF

v_gene: TRBV9
j_gene: TRBJ1-1
abundance: NA
CDR3aa: CASSVGRDRSTSGAFF

v_gene: TRBV7-2
j_gene: TRBJ2-4
abundance: NA
CDR3aa: CASSIPGGFGTKNIQYF

v_gene: TRBV5-6
j_gene: TRBJ1-5
abundance: once
CDR3aa: CASSLARDSNQPQHF

v_gene: TRBV11-3
j_gene: TRBJ2-1
abundance: NA
CDR3aa: CASSSGLAGRDEQFF

v_gene: TRBV14
j_gene: TRBJ1-2
abundance: NA
CDR3aa: CASSQELTEGADYGYTF

v_gene: TRBV10-3
j_gene: TRBJ2-1
abundance: NA
CDR3aa: CAISQRQSGESYNEQFF

v_gene: TRBV4-1
j_gene: TRBJ2-2
abundance: NA
CDR3aa: CASSQPTKGAGTGELFF

v_gene: TRBV5-1
j_gene: TRBJ1-2
abundance: NA
CDR3aa: CASSSGWPVNYGYTF

v_gene: TRBV28
j_gene: TRBJ1-2
abundance: few
CDR3aa: CASSFRQGIHGYTF

v_gene: TRBV27
j_gene: TRBJ2-7
abundance: NA
CDR3aa: CASSSTGPYEQYF

v_gene: TRBV9
j_gene: TRBJ2-1
abundance: NA
CDR3aa: CASSVEQVHEQFF

v_gene: TRBV28
j_gene: TRBJ2-1
abundance: NA
CDR3aa: CSILQRELNEQFF

v_gene: TRBV2
j_gene: TRBJ1-1
abundance: NA
CDR3aa: CAGPKQGMRMNTEAFF

v_gene: TRBV6-5
j_gene: TRBJ1-2
abundance: NA
CDR3aa: CASSTCRDSHGYTF

v_gene: TRBV7-2
j_gene: TRBJ1-1
abundance: NA
CDR3aa: CASSYKDGQNTEAFF

v_gene: TRBV5-6
j_gene: TRBJ2-2
abundance: NA
CDR3aa: CASSPGTGRYTGELFF

v_gene: TRBV2
j_gene: TRBJ2-7
abundance: NA
CDR3aa: CASTFSVERGAYEQYF

v_gene: TRBV5-6
j_gene: TRBJ1-1
abundance: NA
CDR3aa: CASSHSGTGGGNTEAFF

v_gene: TRBV5-3
j_gene: TRBJ2-7
abundance: NA
CDR3aa: CARSKMAEQYF

v_gene: TRBV6-1
j_gene: TRBJ2-7
abundance: once
CDR3aa: CASSEIASPWSYEQYF

v_gene: TRBV28
j_gene: TRBJ2-3
abundance: NA
CDR3aa: CASRWGDSTDTQYF

v_gene: TRBV11-2
j_gene: TRBJ1-5
abundance: NA
CDR3aa: CASSLPGNQPQHF

v_gene: TRBV5-4
j_gene: TRBJ1-5
abundance: NA
CDR3aa: CASSSDRKGQPQHF

v_gene: TRBV11-2
j_gene: TRBJ1-1
abundance: few
CDR3aa: CASSSNRVPNTEAFF

v_gene: TRBV25-1
j_gene: TRBJ1-4
abundance: NA
CDR3aa: CASSWGQGAATNEKLFF